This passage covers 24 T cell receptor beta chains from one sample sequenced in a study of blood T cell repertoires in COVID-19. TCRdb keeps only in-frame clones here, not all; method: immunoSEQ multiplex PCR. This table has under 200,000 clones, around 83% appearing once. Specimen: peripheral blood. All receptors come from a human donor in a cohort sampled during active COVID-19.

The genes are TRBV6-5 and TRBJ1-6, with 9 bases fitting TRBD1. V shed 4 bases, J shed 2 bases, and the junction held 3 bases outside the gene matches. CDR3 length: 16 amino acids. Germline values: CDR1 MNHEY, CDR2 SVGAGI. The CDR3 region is CASSSTGGAYNSPLHF. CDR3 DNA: TGTGCCAGCAGTTCAACAGGGGGCGCCTATAATTCACCCCTCCACTTT.

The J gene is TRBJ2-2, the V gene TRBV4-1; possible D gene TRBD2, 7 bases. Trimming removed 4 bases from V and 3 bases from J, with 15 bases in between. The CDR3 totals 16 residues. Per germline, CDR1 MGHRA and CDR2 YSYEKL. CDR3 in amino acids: CASSPTWGGYTGELFF. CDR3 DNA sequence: TGCGCCAGCAGCCCTACATGGGGGGGCTACACCGGGGAGCTGTTTTTT.

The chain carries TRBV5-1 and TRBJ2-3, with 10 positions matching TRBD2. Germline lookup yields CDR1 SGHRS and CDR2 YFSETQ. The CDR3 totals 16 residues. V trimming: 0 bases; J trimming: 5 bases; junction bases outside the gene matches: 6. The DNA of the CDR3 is TGCGCCAGCAGCTTGGTGCTAGCGGGAGCCCAAGATACGCAGTATTTT. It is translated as CASSLVLAGAQDTQYF.

The CDR3 DNA follows: TGTGCCACCAGTGGTAAGGGGGCGGATAGCAATCAGCCCCAGCATTTT. This translates into CATSGKGADSNQPQHF. The V and J genes are TRBV24-1 and TRBJ1-5; 7 positions agree with TRBD1. The CDR3 has 16 residues. The trim removed 5 bases at V and 0 bases at J, leaving 6 bases unmatched. The germline V gene encodes CDR1 KGHDR and CDR2 SFDVKD.

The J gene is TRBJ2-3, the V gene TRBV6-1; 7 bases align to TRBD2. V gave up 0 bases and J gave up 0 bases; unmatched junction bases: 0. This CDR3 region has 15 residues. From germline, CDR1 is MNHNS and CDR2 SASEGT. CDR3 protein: CASSEASGSTDTQYF. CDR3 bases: TGTGCCAGCAGTGAAGCTAGCGGGAGCACAGATACGCAGTATTTT.

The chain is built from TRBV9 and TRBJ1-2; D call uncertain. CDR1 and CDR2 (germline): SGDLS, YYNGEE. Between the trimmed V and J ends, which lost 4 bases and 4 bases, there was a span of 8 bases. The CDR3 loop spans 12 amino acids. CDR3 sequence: CASSLNPYGYTF. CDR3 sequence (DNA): TGTGCCAGCAGCCTAAATCCCTATGGCTACACCTTC.

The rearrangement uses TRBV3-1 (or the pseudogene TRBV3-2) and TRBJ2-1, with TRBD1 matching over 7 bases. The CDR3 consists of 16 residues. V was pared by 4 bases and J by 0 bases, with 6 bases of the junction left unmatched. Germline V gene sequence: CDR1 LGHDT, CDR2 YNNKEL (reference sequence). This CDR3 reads CASSLKTGPSYNEQFF. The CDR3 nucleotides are TGTGCCAGCAGCCTTAAGACAGGGCCCTCCTACAATGAGCAGTTCTTC.

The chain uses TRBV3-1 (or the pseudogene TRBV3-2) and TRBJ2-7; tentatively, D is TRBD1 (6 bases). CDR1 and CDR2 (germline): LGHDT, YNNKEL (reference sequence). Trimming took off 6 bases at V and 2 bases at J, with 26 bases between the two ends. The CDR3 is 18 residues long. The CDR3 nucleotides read TGTGCCAGCAGTCAGGCTACAGGGTCCTACCTGTTGGCCTACGAGCAGTACTTC. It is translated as CASSQATGSYLLAYEQYF.

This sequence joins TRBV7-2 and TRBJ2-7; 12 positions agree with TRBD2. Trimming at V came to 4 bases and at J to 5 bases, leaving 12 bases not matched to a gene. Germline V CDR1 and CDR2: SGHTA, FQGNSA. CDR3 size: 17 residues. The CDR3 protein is CASSSRLAGDVSHEQYF. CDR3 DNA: TGTGCCAGCAGCTCCCGACTAGCGGGAGATGTTTCCCACGAGCAGTACTTC.

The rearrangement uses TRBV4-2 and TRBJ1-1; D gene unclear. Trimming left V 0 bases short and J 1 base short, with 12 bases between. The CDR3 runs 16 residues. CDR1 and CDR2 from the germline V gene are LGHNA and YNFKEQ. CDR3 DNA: TGTGCCAGCAGCCAAGATACGGGGATAGAGAACACTGAAGCTTTCTTT. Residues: CASSQDTGIENTEAFF.

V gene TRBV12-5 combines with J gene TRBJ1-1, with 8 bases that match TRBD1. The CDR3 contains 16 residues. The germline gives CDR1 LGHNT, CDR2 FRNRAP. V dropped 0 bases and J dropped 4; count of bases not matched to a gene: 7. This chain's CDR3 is CASGLVLTRGPTEAFF. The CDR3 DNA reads TGTGCTAGTGGTTTGGTACTGACCAGGGGGCCCACTGAAGCTTTCTTT.

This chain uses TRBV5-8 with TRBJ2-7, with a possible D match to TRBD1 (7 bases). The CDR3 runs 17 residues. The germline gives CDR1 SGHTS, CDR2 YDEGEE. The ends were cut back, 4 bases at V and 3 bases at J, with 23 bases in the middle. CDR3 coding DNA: TGTGCCAGCAGCCTTGAGCCGGGCGCAGGGGGGTACTACGAGCAGTACTTC. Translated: CASSLEPGAGGYYEQYF.

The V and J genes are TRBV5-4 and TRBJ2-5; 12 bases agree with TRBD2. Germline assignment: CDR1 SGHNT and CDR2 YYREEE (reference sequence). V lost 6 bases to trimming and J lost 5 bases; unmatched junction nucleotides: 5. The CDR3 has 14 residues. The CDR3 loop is CASTTSGGKETQYF. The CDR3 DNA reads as TGTGCCAGCACCACTAGCGGGGGGAAGGAGACCCAGTACTTC.

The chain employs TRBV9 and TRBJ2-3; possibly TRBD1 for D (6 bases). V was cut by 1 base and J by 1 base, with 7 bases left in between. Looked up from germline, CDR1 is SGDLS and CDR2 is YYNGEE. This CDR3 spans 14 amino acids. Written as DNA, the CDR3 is TGTGCCAGCAGCGTACCAGGGGGCACAGATACGCAGTATTTT. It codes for CASSVPGGTDTQYF.

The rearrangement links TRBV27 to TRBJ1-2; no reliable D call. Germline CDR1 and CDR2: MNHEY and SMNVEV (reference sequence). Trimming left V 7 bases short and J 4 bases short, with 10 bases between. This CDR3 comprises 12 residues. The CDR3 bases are TGTGCCAGCAAGGCAGCTAGCTATGGCTACACCTTC. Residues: CASKAASYGYTF.

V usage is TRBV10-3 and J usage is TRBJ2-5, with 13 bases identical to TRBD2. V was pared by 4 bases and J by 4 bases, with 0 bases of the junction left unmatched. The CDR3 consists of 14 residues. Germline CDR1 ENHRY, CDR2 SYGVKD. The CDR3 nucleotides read TGTGCCATCAGTGGACTAGCGGGGGGAGAGACCCAGTACTTC. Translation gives CAISGLAGGETQYF.

The CDR3 is CASSSRTSGSYNEQFF. The CDR3 DNA reads TGTGCCAGCAGTTCGAGGACTAGCGGGTCCTACAATGAGCAGTTCTTC. The genes are TRBV6-2 or TRBV6-3 and TRBJ2-1, with TRBD2 matching over 11 bases. The germline V gene has CDR1 MNHEY and CDR2 SVGEGT. CDR3 length: 16 amino acids. V dropped 4 bases and J dropped 1; count of bases not matched to a gene: 3.

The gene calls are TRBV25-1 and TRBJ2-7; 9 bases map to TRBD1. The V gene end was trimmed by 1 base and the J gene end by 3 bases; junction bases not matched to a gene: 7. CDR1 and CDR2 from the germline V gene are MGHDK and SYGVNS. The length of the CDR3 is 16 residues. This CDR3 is CASSESSWTGVYEQYF. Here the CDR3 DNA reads TGTGCCAGCAGTGAATCAAGTTGGACAGGGGTCTACGAGCAGTACTTC.

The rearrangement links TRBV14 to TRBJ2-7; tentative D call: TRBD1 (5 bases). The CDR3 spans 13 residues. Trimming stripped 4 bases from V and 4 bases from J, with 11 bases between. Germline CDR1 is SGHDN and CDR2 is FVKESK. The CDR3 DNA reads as TGTGCCAGCAGCCCCCTAGGGGTTTACGAGCAGTACTTC. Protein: CASSPLGVYEQYF.

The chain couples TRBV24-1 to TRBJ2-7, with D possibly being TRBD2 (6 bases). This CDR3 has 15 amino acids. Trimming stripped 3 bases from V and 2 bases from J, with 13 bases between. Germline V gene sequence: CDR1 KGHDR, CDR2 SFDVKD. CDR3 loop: CATSDGTGRPYEQYF. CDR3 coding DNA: TGTGCCACCAGTGATGGGACCGGGAGACCCTACGAGCAGTACTTC.

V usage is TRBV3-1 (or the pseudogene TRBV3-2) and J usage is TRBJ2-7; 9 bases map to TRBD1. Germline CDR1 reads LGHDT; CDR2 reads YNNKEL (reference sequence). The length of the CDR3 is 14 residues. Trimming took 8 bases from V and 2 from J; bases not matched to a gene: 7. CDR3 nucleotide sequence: TGTGCCAGCGGGAGACAGGGGGTCACCTACGAGCAGTACTTC. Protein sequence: CASGRQGVTYEQYF.

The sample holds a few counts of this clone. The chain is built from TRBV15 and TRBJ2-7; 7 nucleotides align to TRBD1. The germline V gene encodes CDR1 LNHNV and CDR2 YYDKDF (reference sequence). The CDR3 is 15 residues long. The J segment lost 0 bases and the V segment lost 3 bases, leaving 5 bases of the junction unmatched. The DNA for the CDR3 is TGTGCCACCAGCAGGGGGACAGCGGCCTCCTACGAGCAGTACTTC. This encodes CATSRGTAASYEQYF.

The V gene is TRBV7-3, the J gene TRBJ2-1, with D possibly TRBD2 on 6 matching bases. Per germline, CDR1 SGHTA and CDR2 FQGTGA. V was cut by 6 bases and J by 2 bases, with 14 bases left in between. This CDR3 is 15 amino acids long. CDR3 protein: CASSAAGSAYNEQFF. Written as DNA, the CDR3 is TGTGCCAGCAGTGCGGCGGGGTCAGCCTACAATGAGCAGTTCTTC.

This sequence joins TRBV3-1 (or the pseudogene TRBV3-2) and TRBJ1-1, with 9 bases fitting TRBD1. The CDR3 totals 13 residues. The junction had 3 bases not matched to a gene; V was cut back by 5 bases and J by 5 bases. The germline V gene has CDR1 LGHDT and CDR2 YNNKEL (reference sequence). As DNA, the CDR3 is TGTGCCAGCAGCTTCGGGACAGGGACTGAAGCTTTCTTT. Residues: CASSFGTGTEAFF.